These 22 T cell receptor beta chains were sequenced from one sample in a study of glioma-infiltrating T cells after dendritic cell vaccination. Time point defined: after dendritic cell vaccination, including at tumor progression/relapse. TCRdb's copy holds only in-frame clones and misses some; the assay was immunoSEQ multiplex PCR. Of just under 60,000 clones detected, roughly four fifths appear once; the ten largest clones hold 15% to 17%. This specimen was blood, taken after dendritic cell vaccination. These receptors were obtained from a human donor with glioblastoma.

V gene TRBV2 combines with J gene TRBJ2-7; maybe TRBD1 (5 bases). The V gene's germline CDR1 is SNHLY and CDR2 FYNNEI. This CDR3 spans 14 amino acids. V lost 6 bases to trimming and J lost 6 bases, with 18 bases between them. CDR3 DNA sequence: TGTGCCAGCAGGGCAGACAGAAATTCGGGCGAGCAGTACTTC. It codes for CASRADRNSGEQYF.

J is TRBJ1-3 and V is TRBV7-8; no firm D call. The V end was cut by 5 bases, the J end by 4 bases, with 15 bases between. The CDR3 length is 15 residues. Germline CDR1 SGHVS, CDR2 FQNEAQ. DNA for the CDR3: TGTGCCAGCAGCCCCACCCAGGTGGTCGGAAACACCATATATTTT. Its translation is CASSPTQVVGNTIYF.

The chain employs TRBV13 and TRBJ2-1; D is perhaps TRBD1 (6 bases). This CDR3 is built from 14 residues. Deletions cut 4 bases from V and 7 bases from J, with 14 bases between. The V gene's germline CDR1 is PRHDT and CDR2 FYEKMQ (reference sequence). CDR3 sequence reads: CASSSGTWGNEQFF. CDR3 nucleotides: TGTGCCAGCAGCTCCGGGACATGGGGGAATGAGCAGTTCTTC.

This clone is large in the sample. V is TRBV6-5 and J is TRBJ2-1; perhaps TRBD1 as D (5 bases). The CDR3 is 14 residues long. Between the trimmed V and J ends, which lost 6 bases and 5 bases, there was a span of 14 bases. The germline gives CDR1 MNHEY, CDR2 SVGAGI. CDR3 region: CASRLPGMDNEQFF. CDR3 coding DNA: TGTGCCAGCAGGCTCCCAGGGATGGACAATGAGCAGTTCTTC.

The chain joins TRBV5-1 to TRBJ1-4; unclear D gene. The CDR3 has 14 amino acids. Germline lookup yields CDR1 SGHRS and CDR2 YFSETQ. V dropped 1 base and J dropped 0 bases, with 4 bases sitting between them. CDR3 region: CASSLSATNEKLFF. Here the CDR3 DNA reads TGCGCCAGCAGCTTGTCAGCAACTAATGAAAAACTGTTTTTT.

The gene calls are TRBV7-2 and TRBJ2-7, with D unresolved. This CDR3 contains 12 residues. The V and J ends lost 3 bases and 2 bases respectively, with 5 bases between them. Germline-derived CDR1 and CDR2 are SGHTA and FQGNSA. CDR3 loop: CASSFLAYEQYF. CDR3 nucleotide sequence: TGTGCCAGCAGCTTCTTAGCCTACGAGCAGTACTTC.

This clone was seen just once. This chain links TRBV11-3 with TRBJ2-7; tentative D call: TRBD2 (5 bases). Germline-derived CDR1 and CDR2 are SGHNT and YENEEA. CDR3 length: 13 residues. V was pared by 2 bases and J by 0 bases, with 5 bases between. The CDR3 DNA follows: TGTGCCAGCAGCTTAAGCGGCTCCTACGAGCAGTACTTC. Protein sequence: CASSLSGSYEQYF. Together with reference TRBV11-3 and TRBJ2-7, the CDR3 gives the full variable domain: EAGVVQSPRYKIIEKKQPVAFWCNPISGHNTLYWYLQNLGQGPELLIRYENEEAVDDSQLPKDRFSAERLKGVDSTLKIQPAELGDSAVYLCASSLSGSYEQYFGPGTRLTVT.

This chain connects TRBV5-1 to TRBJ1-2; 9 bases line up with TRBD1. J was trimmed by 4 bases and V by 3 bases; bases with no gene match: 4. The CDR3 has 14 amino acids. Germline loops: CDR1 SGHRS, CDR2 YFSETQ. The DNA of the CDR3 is TGCGCCAGCAGCTGGGGACAGGGTCCCTATGGCTACACCTTC. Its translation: CASSWGQGPYGYTF.

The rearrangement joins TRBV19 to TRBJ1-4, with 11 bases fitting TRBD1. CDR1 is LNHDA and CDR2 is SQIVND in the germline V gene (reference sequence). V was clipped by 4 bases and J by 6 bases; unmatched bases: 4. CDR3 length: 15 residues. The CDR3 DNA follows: TGTGCCAGTAGTAAGGACAGGGGGCGAGATGAAAAACTGTTTTTT. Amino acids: CASSKDRGRDEKLFF. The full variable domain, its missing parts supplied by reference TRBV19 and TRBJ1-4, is DGGITQSPKYLFRKEGQNVTLSCEQNLNHDAMYWYRQDPGQGLRLIYYSQIVNDFQKGDIAEGYSVSREKKESFPLTVTSAQKNPTAFYLCASSKDRGRDEKLFFGSGTQLSVL.

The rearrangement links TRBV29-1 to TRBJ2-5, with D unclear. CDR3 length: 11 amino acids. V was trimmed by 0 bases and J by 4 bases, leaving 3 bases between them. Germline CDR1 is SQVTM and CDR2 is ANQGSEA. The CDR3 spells CSVEEAETQYF. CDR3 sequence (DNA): TGCAGCGTTGAAGAAGCAGAGACCCAGTACTTC. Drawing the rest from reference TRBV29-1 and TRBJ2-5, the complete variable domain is SAVISQKPSRDICQRGTSLTIQCQVDSQVTMMFWYRQQPGQSLTLIATANQGSEATYESGFVIDKFPISRPNLTFSTLTVSNMSPEDSSIYLCSVEEAETQYFGPGTRLLVL.

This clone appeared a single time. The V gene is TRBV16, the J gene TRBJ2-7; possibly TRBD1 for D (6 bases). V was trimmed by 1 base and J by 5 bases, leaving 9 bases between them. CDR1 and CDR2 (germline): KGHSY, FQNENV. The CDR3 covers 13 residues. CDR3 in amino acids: CASSQFTGNEQYF. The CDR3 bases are TGTGCCAGCAGCCAATTTACAGGGAACGAGCAGTACTTC. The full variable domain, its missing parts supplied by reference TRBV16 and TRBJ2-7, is GEEVAQTPKHLVRGEGQKAKLYCAPIKGHSYVFWYQQVLKNEFKFLISFQNENVFDETGMPKERFSAKCLPNSPCSLEIQATKLEDSAVYFCASSQFTGNEQYFGPGTRLTVT.

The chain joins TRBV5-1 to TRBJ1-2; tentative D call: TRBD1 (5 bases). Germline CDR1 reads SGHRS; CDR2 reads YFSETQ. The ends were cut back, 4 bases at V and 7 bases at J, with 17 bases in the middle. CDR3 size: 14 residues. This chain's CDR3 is CASSPGVGEGGYTF. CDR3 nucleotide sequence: TGCGCCAGCAGCCCCGGAGTAGGGGAGGGTGGCTACACCTTC.

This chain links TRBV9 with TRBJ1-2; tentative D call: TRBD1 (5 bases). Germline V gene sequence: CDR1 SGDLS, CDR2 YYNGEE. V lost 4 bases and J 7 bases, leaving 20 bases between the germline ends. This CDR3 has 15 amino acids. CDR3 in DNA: TGTGCCAGCAGCCCACCGGGGGGGAGGGGAGGTGGCTACACCTTC. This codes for CASSPPGGRGGGYTF.

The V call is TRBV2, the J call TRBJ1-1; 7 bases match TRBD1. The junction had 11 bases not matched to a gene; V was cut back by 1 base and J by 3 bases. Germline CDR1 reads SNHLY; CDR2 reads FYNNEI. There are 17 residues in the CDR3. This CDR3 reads CASSEDLRGQGDTEAFF. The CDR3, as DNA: TGTGCCAGCAGTGAAGATTTGAGGGGGCAGGGGGACACTGAAGCTTTCTTT.

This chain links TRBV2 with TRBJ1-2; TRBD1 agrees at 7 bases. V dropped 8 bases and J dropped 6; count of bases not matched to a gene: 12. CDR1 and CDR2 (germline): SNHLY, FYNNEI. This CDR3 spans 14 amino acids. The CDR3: CASWEIVTGHGYTF. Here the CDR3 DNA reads TGTGCCAGCTGGGAAATTGTGACAGGGCATGGCTACACCTTC.

CDR3 coding DNA: TGCAGCGTTGTGAGTCCTGGTAACACTGAAGCTTTCTTT. Amino acids: CSVVSPGNTEAFF. The rearrangement joins TRBV29-1 to TRBJ1-1, with D uncertain. Trimming cost V 4 bases and J 2 bases, with 11 bases left between them. This CDR3 region has 13 residues. Looked up from germline, CDR1 is SQVTM and CDR2 is ANQGSEA.

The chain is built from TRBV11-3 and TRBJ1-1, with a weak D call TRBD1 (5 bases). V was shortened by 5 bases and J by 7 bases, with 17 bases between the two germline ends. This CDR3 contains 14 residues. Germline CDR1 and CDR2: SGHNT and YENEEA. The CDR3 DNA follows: TGTGCCAGCAGCCCAGAGGCAGGGTCTCGTGAAGCTTTCTTT. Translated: CASSPEAGSREAFF.

CDR3 region: CASVGGSSGNTIYF. CDR3 DNA sequence: TGTGCCAGCGTAGGCGGCAGCTCTGGAAACACCATATATTTT. The chain combines TRBV18 with TRBJ1-3; unclear D gene. The CDR3 spans 14 residues. Germline V gene lookup returns CDR1 KGHSH and CDR2 LQKENI. The V gene lost 8 bases and the J gene lost 0 bases, with 11 bases spanning the gap.

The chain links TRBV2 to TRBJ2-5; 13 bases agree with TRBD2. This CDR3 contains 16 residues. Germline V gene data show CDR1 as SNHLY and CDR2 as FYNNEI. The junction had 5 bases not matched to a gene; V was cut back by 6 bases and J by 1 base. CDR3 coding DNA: TGTGCCAGCAGCAGTGGACTAGCGGGGGTCCAAGAGACCCAGTACTTC. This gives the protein CASSSGLAGVQETQYF.

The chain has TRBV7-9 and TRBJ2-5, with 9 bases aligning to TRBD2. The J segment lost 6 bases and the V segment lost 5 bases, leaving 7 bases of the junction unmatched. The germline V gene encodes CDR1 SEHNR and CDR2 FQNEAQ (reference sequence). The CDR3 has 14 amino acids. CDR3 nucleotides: TGTGCCAGCAGCCTCCTACTAGCGGGTCAGACCCAGTACTTC. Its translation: CASSLLLAGQTQYF.

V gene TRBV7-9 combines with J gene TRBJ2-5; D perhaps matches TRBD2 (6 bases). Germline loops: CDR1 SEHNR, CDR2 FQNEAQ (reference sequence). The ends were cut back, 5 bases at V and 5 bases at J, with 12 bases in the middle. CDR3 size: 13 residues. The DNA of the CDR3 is TGTGCCAGCAGCCCGGAGGGGTGGGAGACCCAGTACTTC. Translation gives CASSPEGWETQYF. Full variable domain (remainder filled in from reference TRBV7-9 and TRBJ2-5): DTGVSQNPRHKITKRGQNVTFRCDPISEHNRLYWYRQTLGQGPEFLTYFQNEAQLEKSRLLSDRFSAERPKGSFSTLEIQRTEQGDSAMYLCASSPEGWETQYFGPGTRLLVL.

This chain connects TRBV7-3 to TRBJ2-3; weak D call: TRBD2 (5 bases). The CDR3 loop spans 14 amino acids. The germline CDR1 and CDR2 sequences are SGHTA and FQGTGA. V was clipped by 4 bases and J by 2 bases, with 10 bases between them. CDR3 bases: TGTGCCAGCAGCTCCCGGGGAGCCACAGATACGCAGTATTTT. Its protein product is CASSSRGATDTQYF.